This entry describes one T cell receptor (beta chain). Its antigen is unidentified. The data were obtained in a study of beta chain features in type 1 diabetes. Study outcomes and limitations: TCRB repertoires of naive, central memory and Treg cells appeared more similar among patients than among healthy donors. Significant though moderate, a shortening of TCRB CDR3s appeared in all four CD4+ subsets of Type 1 diabetes patients. No resolution was reached here on whether HLA type influences TCRB rearrangement.

All of the isolated RNA was reverse transcribed, so expressed TCRB transcripts were sequenced. Clones were sequenced by immunoSEQ multiplex PCR, and TCRdb holds only the in-frame ones, with some missing. The repertoire includes around 130,000 clones, about 16% of them detected once, and less than 3% sits in the top ten. The receptor comes from a man aged 30-40 years with type 1 diabetes. Sequencing input: central memory CD4+ T cells from blood.

The CDR3: CASSGRTLNSYEQYF. The CDR3 DNA is TGTGCCAGCAGCGGCAGGACCCTAAACTCCTACGAGCAGTACTTC. V usage is TRBV6-1 and J usage is TRBJ2-7; no firm D call. The CDR3 extends over 15 amino acids. Trimming took off 6 bases at V and 0 bases at J, with 15 bases between the two ends. The germline V gene has CDR1 MNHNS and CDR2 SASEGT.